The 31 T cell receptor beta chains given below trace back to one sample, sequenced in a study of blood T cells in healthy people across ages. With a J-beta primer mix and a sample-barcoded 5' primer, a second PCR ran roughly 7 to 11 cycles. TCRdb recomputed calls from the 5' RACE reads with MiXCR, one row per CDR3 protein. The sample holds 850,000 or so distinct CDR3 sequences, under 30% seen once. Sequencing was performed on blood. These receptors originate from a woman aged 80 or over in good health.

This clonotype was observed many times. CDR3 bases: TGTGCCAGCAGTCCTGTACTACGCTCGCAGTATTTT. This sequence encodes CASSPVLRSQYF. This chain uses TRBV7-2 with TRBJ2-3; D not resolved. Trimming removed 6 bases at V and 10 bases at J, with 14 bases between. There are 12 residues in the CDR3. Germline CDR1 reads SGHTA; CDR2 reads FQGNSA.

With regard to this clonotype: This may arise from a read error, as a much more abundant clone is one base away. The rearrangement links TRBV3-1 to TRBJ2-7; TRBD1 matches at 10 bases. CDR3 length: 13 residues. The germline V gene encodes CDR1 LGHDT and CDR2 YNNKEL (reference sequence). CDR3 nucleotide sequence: TGTGTCAGCACAGGACAGGGGGAAAGAGGGCAGTACTTC. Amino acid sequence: CVSTGQGERGQYF.

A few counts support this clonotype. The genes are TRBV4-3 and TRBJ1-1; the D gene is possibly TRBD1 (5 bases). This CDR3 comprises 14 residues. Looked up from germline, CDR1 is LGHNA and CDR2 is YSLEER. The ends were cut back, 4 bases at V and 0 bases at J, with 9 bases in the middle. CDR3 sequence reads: CASSRDGMNTEAFF. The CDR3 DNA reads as TGCGCCAGCAGCCGGGACGGGATGAACACTGAAGCTTTCTTT.

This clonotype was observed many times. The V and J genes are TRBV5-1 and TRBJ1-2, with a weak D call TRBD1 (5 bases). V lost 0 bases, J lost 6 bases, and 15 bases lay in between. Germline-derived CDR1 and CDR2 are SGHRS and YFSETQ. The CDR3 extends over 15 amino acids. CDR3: CASSLESGRVDGYTF. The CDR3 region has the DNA TGCGCCAGCAGCTTGGAATCGGGCAGGGTTGATGGCTACACCTTC. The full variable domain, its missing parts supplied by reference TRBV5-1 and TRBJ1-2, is KAGVTQTPRYLIKTRGQQVTLSCSPISGHRSVSWYQQTPGQGLQFLFEYFSETQRNKGNFPGRFSGRQFSNSRSEMNVSTLELGDSALYLCASSLESGRVDGYTFGSGTRLTVV.

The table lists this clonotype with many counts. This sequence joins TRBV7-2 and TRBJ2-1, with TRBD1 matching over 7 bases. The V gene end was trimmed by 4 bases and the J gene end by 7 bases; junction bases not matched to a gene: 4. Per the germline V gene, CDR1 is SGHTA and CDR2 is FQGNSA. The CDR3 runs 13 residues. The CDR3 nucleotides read TGTGCCAGCAGCTCTTCGACAGGGAATGAGCAGTTCTTC. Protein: CASSSSTGNEQFF.

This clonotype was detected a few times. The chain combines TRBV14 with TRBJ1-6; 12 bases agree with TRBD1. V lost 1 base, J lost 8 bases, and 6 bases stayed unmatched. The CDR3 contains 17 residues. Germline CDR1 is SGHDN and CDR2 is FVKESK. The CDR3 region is CASSQVPGQGADSPLHF. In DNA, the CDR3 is TGTGCCAGCAGCCAAGTTCCGGGACAGGGGGCAGATTCACCCCTCCACTTT.

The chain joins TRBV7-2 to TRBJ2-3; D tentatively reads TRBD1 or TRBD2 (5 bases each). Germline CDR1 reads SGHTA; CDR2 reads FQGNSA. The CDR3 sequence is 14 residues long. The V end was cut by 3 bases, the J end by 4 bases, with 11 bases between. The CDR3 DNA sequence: TGTGCCAGCAGCTTCCGCCGGGGCCCAGATACGCAGTATTTT. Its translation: CASSFRRGPDTQYF.

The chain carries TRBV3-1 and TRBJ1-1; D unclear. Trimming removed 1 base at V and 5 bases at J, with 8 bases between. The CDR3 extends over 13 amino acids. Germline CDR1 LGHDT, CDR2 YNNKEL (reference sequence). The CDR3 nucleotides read TGTGCCAGCAGCCAAGTGGCGGCAACTGAAGCTTTCTTT. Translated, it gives CASSQVAATEAFF.

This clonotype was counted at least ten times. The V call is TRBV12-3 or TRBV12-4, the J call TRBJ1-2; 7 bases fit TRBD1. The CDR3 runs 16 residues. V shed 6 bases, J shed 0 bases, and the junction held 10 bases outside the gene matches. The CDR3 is CASRRDRYLANYGYTF. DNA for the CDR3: TGTGCCAGCAGGCGGGACAGATACTTAGCTAACTATGGCTACACCTTC.

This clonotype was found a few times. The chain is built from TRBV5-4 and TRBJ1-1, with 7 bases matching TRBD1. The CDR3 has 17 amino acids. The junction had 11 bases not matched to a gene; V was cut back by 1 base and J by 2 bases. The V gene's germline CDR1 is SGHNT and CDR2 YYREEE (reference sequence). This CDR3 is CASSLPRQGWVNTEAFF. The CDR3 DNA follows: TGTGCCAGCAGCTTGCCCCGACAGGGCTGGGTCAACACTGAAGCTTTCTTT. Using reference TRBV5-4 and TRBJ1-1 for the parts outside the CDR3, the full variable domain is ETGVTQSPTHLIKTRGQQVTLRCSSQSGHNTVSWYQQALGQGPQFIFQYYREEENGRGNFPPRFSGLQFPNYSSELNVNALELDDSALYLCASSLPRQGWVNTEAFFGQGTRLTVV.

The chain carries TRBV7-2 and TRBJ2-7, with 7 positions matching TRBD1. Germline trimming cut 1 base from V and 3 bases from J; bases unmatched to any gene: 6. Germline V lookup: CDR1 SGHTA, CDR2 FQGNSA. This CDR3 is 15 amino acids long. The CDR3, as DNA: TGTGCCAGCAGCTTAGGACAGGGTAGTATCTACGAGCAGTACTTC. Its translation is CASSLGQGSIYEQYF.

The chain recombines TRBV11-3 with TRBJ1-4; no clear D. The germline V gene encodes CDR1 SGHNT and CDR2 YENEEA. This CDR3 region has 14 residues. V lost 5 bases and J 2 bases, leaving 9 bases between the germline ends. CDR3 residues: CASSAEGTNEKLFF. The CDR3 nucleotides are TGTGCCAGCAGCGCCGAAGGGACTAATGAAAAACTGTTTTTT.

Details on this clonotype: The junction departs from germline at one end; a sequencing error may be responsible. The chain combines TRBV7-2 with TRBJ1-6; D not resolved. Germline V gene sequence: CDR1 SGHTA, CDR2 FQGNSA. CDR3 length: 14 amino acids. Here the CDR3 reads CVSTASSYNSPLHF. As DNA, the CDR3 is TGTGTCAGCACAGCGAGCTCCTATAATTCACCCCTCCACTTT.

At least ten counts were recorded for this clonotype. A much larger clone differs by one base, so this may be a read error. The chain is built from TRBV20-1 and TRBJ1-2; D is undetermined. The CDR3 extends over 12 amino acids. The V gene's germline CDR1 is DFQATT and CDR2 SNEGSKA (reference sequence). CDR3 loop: CRATARMGGYTF. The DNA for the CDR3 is TGCAGGGCGACCGCGAGAATGGGAGGCTACACCTTC.

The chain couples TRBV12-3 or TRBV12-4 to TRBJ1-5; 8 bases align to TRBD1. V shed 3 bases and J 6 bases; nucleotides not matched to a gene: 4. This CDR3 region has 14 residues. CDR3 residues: CASSLDRESQPQHF. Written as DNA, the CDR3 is TGTGCCAGCAGTTTGGACAGGGAGAGTCAGCCCCAGCATTTT.

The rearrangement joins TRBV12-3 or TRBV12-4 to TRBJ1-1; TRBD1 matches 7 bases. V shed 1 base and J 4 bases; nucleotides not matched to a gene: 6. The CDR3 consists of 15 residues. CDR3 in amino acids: CASSLGTGISTEAFF. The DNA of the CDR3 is TGTGCCAGCAGTTTAGGGACAGGAATTAGCACTGAAGCTTTCTTT.

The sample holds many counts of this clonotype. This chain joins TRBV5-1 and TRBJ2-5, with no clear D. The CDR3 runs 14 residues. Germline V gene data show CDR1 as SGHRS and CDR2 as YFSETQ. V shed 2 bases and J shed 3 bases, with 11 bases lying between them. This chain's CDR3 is CASSFDSWKETQYF. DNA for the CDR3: TGCGCCAGCAGCTTTGATTCGTGGAAAGAGACCCAGTACTTC.

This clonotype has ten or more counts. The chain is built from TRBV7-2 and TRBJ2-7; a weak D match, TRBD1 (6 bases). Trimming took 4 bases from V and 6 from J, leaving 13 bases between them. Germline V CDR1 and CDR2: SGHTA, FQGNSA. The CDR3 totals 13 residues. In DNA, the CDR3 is TGTGCCAGCAGCTCCAGGGGCTTGGCCGAGCAGTACTTC. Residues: CASSSRGLAEQYF.

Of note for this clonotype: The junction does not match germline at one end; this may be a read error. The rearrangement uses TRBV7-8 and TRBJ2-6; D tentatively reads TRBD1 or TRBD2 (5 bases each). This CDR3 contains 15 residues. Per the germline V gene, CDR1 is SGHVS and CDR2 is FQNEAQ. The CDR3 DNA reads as TGTGCCAGCAGAGAGGGGAGTTGGCGGGCCAACGTCCGGACTTTC. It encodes CASREGSWRANVRTF.

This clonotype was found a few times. The CDR3 bases are TGTGCCAGCAGTGAGACAAATATGAACACTGAAGCTTTCTTT. Translated: CASSETNMNTEAFF. J is TRBJ1-1 and V is TRBV6-1; no clear D. V was trimmed by 3 bases and J by 0 bases, leaving 8 bases between them. This CDR3 contains 14 residues. CDR1 is MNHNS and CDR2 is SASEGT in the germline V gene.

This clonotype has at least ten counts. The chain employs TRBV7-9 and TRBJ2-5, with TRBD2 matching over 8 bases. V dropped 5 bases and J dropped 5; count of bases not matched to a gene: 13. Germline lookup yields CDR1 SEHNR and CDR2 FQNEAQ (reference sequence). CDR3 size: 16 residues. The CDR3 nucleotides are TGTGCCAGCAGCCCTTTTACGAGCGGGGGCTTGGAGACCCAGTACTTC. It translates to CASSPFTSGGLETQYF.

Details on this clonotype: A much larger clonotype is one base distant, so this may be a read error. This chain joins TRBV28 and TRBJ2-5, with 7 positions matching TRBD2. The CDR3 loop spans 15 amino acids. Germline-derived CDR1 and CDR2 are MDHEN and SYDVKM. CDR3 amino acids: CPSSSTSDIYWTQYF. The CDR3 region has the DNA TGTCCCAGCAGCTCAACTAGCGACATATACTGGACCCAGTACTTC.

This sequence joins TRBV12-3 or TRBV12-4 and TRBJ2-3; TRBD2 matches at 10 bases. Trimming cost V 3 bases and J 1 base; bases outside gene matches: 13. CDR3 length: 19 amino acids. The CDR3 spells CASSFSSGGPIARTDTQYF. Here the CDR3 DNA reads TGTGCCAGCAGTTTCAGTAGCGGGGGGCCGATCGCACGCACAGATACGCAGTATTTT.

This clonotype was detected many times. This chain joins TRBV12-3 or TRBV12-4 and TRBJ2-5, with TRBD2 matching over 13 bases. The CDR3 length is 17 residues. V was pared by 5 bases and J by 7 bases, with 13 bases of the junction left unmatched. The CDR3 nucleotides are TGTGCCAGCAGTCAGAGGGGGGGACTAGCGGGGTTCGGGACCCAGTACTTC. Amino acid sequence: CASSQRGGLAGFGTQYF.

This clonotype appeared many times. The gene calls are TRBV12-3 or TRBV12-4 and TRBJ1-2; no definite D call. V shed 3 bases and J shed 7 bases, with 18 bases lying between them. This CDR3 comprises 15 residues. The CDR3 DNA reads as TGTGCCAGCAGTTTCGGGATCTACCCGACCAGTGGCTACACCTTC. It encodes CASSFGIYPTSGYTF.

Here the CDR3 reads CASSLYQGAGELFF. In DNA form, the CDR3 reads TGCGCCAGCAGCTTGTATCAGGGGGCCGGGGAGCTGTTTTTT. The V call is TRBV5-1, the J call TRBJ2-2; the match to TRBD1 covers 7 bases. Unmatched junction bases numbered 3, after V lost 1 base and J lost 6 bases. The CDR3 contains 14 residues. CDR1 is SGHRS, CDR2 YFSETQ, per germline.

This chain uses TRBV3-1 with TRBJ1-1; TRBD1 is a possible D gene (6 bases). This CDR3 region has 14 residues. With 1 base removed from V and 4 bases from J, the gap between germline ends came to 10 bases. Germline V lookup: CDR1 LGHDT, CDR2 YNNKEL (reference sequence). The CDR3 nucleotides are TGTGCCAGCAGCCAAGTCGAGGGGGTCACTGAAGCTTTCTTT. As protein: CASSQVEGVTEAFF.

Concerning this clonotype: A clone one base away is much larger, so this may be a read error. CDR3 coding DNA: TGTGCCAGCAGCTTAAAGGCCCTTAAGGGAGATACGCAGTATTTT. Its translation is CASSLKALKGDTQYF. The chain uses TRBV7-2 and TRBJ2-3, with D hard to call. Germline lookup yields CDR1 SGHTA and CDR2 FQGNSA. The CDR3 runs 15 residues. Trimming took off 2 bases at V and 5 bases at J, with 14 bases between the two ends.

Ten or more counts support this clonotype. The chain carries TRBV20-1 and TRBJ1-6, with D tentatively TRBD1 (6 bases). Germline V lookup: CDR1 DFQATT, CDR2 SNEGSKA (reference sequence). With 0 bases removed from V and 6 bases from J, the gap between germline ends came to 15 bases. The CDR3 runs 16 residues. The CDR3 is CSARERGVVPNSPLHF. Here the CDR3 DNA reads TGCAGTGCTAGAGAAAGGGGGGTGGTCCCTAATTCACCCCTCCACTTT.

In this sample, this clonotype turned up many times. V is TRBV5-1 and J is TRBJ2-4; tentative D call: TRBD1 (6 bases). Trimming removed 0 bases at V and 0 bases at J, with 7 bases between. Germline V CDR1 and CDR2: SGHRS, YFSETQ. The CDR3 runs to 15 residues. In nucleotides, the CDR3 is TGCGCCAGCAGCTTGGGGGACATAGCCAAAAACATTCAGTACTTC. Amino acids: CASSLGDIAKNIQYF.

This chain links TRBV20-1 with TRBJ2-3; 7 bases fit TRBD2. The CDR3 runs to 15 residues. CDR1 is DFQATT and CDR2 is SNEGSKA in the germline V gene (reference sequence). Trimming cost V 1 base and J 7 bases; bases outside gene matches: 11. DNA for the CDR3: TGCAGTGCTAGAGGGAAGGCGGGGGAGGCATATACGCAGTATTTT. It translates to CSARGKAGEAYTQYF.